The 22 T cell receptor beta chains listed next were all sequenced from one sample in a study of blood T cell repertoires in COVID-19. Data came from immunoSEQ multiplex PCR; TCRdb stores just in-frame clones and leaves some out. The sample yields over 200,000 clones, over 80% seen once. The material sequenced was peripheral blood. Source of these receptors: a man aged 35-49 years with acute or convalescent COVID-19.

The rearrangement links TRBV7-8 to TRBJ1-2; TRBD1 might be the D (6 bases). This CDR3 contains 13 residues. V shed 9 bases and J shed 4 bases, with 15 bases lying between them. CDR1 and CDR2 (germline): SGHVS, FQNEAQ. CDR3 nucleotides: TGTGCCAGTGGGATTGGACAGTTCTATGGCTACACCTTC. Residues: CASGIGQFYGYTF.

The chain couples TRBV5-1 to TRBJ2-7; TRBD2 agrees at 7 bases. Germline assignment: CDR1 SGHRS and CDR2 YFSETQ. V lost 2 bases and J lost 1; bases outside the gene matches: 6. The CDR3 loop spans 15 amino acids. In DNA form, the CDR3 reads TGCGCCAGCAGCTTTGCCGGGACTAAGTCCTACGAGCAGTACTTC. This encodes CASSFAGTKSYEQYF.

The chain is built from TRBV3-1 (or the pseudogene TRBV3-2) and TRBJ2-1, with 10 nucleotides matching TRBD2. V was pared by 4 bases and J by 1 base, with 4 bases of the junction left unmatched. The CDR3 totals 16 residues. From germline, CDR1 is LGHDT and CDR2 YNNKEL (reference sequence). Here the CDR3 reads CASSLGLAVSYNEQFF. The CDR3 DNA reads as TGTGCCAGCAGCCTCGGACTAGCGGTATCCTACAATGAGCAGTTCTTC.

The chain combines TRBV6-5 with TRBJ1-1; D call uncertain. The CDR3 sequence is 14 residues long. Germline V CDR1 and CDR2: MNHEY, SVGAGI. The V end was cut by 4 bases, the J end by 8 bases, with 17 bases between. CDR3 nucleotide sequence: TGTGCCAGCAGTTTATCGACCGCCGGGGAAGAAGCTTTCTTT. It encodes CASSLSTAGEEAFF.

This clone was detected only a few times. V and J are TRBV6-6 and TRBJ1-5; no firm D call. CDR3 size: 12 residues. Trimming took 2 bases from V and 6 from J, leaving 5 bases between them. Germline V lookup: CDR1 MNHNY, CDR2 SVGAGI (reference sequence). The CDR3: CASSYAAQPQHF. For the CDR3, the DNA is TGTGCCAGCAGTTACGCGGCTCAGCCCCAGCATTTT.

The chain has TRBV7-2 and TRBJ1-1; possibly TRBD1 for D (6 bases). CDR1 is SGHTA, CDR2 FQGNSA, per germline. This CDR3 spans 17 amino acids. Trimming shortened V by 8 bases and J by 4 bases, and 26 bases separated the two germline ends. The CDR3 nucleotides read TGTGCCAGCGCTCCGGCTGGCAGGGGTGGCTGGGGCACTGAAGCTTTCTTT. Encoded protein: CASAPAGRGGWGTEAFF.

This chain uses TRBV7-2 with TRBJ1-5, with D perhaps matching TRBD1 (6 bases). The CDR3 extends over 12 amino acids. V was cut by 4 bases and J by 9 bases, with 10 bases left in between. CDR1 is SGHTA, CDR2 FQGNSA, per germline. CDR3 in amino acids: CASSSPGVPQHF. The CDR3 region has the DNA TGTGCCAGCAGCTCCCCAGGGGTGCCCCAGCATTTT. The full variable domain, with the rest looked up from reference TRBV7-2 and TRBJ1-5, is GAGVSQSPSNKVTEKGKDVELRCDPISGHTALYWYRQSLGQGLEFLIYFQGNSAPDKSGLPSDRFSAERTGGSVSTLTIQRTQQEDSAVYLCASSSPGVPQHFGDGTRLSIL.

The chain couples TRBV11-2 to TRBJ2-5; 7 nucleotides line up with TRBD1. From germline, CDR1 is SGHAT and CDR2 FQNNGV. V lost 1 base, J lost 4 bases, and 9 bases stayed unmatched. This CDR3 spans 16 amino acids. CDR3 in DNA: TGTGCCAGCAGCTTAGGTGGGACAGTCTATAGAGAGACCCAGTACTTC. Translation gives CASSLGGTVYRETQYF. The whole variable domain, filled in from reference TRBV11-2 and TRBJ2-5, reads EAGVAQSPRYKIIEKRQSVAFWCNPISGHATLYWYQQILGQGPKLLIQFQNNGVVDDSQLPKDRFSAERLKGVDSTLKIQPAKLEDSAVYLCASSLGGTVYRETQYFGPGTRLLVL.

The J gene is TRBJ1-4, the V gene TRBV7-9; 8 nucleotides align to TRBD1. The CDR3 extends over 14 amino acids. Germline CDR1 and CDR2: SEHNR and FQNEAQ (reference sequence). After removal of 5 bases from V and 7 bases from J, the junction contained 6 bases not matched to a gene. The DNA of the CDR3 is TGTGCCAGCAGCGCCGGGACAGGAGGTGAAAAACTGTTTTTT. Amino acids: CASSAGTGGEKLFF.

This clone has a handful of counts. The chain has TRBV19 and TRBJ2-1, with 7 bases matching TRBD2. The ends lost 1 base at V and 6 bases at J; junction bases unmatched: 9. Germline loops: CDR1 LNHDA, CDR2 SQIVND (reference sequence). The CDR3 length is 16 residues. CDR3 DNA sequence: TGTGCCAGTAGTATAGGCCTCTCGGCGGGAGCCAATGAGCAGTTCTTC. As protein: CASSIGLSAGANEQFF.

This chain uses TRBV9 with TRBJ2-5; tentatively, D is TRBD1 (6 bases). The CDR3 loop spans 15 amino acids. The V end was cut by 4 bases, the J end by 3 bases, with 16 bases between. Germline V gene sequence: CDR1 SGDLS, CDR2 YYNGEE. This chain's CDR3 is CASSSAGTNEETQYF. CDR3 sequence (DNA): TGTGCCAGCAGCTCTGCCGGGACAAACGAAGAGACCCAGTACTTC.

As regards this clone: This sample includes further DNA sequences coding for the same CDR3. V is TRBV5-6 and J is TRBJ2-3; weak D call: TRBD2 (6 bases). Trimming pared 0 bases from V and 1 base from J, leaving 9 bases between. CDR1 is SGHDT, CDR2 YYEEEE, per germline. The CDR3 loop spans 15 amino acids. For the CDR3, the DNA is TGTGCCAGCAGCTTGGTGGCTAGCGGCACAGATACGCAGTATTTT. It yields the protein CASSLVASGTDTQYF.

This rearrangement joins TRBV18 to TRBJ1-1; D call uncertain. This CDR3 spans 15 amino acids. The V and J ends lost 1 base and 5 bases respectively, with 14 bases between them. CDR1 and CDR2 (germline): KGHSH, LQKENI. In DNA form, the CDR3 reads TGTGCCAGCTCACCACAGTTTACACCCGGGACTGAAGCTTTCTTT. Protein product: CASSPQFTPGTEAFF.

The rearrangement uses TRBV3-1 (or the pseudogene TRBV3-2) and TRBJ2-7; D gene uncertain. Germline loops: CDR1 LGHDT, CDR2 YNNKEL (reference sequence). There are 15 residues in the CDR3. V shed 2 bases and J shed 2 bases, with 13 bases lying between them. CDR3 sequence (DNA): TGTGCCAGCAGCCAACAACCGACAAGTACCTACGAGCAGTACTTC. It is translated as CASSQQPTSTYEQYF.

J is TRBJ1-6 and V is TRBV27, with D uncertain. V was pared by 3 bases and J by 3 bases, with 12 bases between. The CDR3 loop spans 16 amino acids. Germline CDR1 and CDR2: MNHEY and SMNVEV (reference sequence). The CDR3 DNA follows: TGTGCCAGCAGTTTTAGGCGACTCCTCTATAATTCACCCCTCCACTTT. It specifies CASSFRRLLYNSPLHF.

The gene calls are TRBV5-1 and TRBJ2-7; TRBD2 might be the D (6 bases). Germline V gene lookup returns CDR1 SGHRS and CDR2 YFSETQ. V was cut by 6 bases and J by 1 base, with 11 bases left in between. The CDR3 runs to 13 residues. CDR3 sequence reads: CASNPGGSYEQYF. Here the CDR3 DNA reads TGCGCCAGCAACCCCGGGGGATCCTACGAGCAGTACTTC. The full variable domain, with the rest looked up from reference TRBV5-1 and TRBJ2-7, is KAGVTQTPRYLIKTRGQQVTLSCSPISGHRSVSWYQQTPGQGLQFLFEYFSETQRNKGNFPGRFSGRQFSNSRSEMNVSTLELGDSALYLCASNPGGSYEQYFGPGTRLTVT.

The rearrangement links TRBV2 to TRBJ1-3; TRBD1 might be the D (5 bases). The CDR3 runs to 14 residues. Trimming took off 4 bases at V and 0 bases at J, with 7 bases between the two ends. Germline loops: CDR1 SNHLY, CDR2 FYNNEI. The CDR3 reads CASSGGDSGNTIYF. As DNA, the CDR3 is TGTGCCAGCAGTGGGGGGGACTCTGGAAACACCATATATTTT.

The gene calls are TRBV14 and TRBJ2-3, with 11 bases that match TRBD2. The V gene's germline CDR1 is SGHDN and CDR2 FVKESK. V trimming: 3 bases; J trimming: 5 bases; junction bases outside the gene matches: 7. The CDR3 has 16 residues. The CDR3 sequence: CASSHGIAGGQDTQYF. CDR3 DNA sequence: TGTGCCAGCAGCCATGGTATAGCGGGAGGGCAAGATACGCAGTATTTT.

The rearrangement uses TRBV11-2 and TRBJ1-6; 10 bases agree with TRBD1. The trim removed 5 bases at V and 9 bases at J, leaving 7 bases unmatched. The CDR3 consists of 15 residues. Per the germline V gene, CDR1 is SGHAT and CDR2 is FQNNGV. This chain's CDR3 is CASSRTGGAGSPLHF. CDR3 nucleotide sequence: TGTGCCAGCAGCCGGACAGGGGGAGCCGGTTCACCCCTCCACTTT.

CDR3 nucleotide sequence: TGTGCCAGCAGGGGGACAGGCGAAGAGACCCAGTACTTC. Its translation: CASRGTGEETQYF. V is TRBV28 and J is TRBJ2-5; 8 bases fit TRBD1. J was trimmed by 3 bases and V by 6 bases; bases with no gene match: 3. Germline assignment: CDR1 MDHEN and CDR2 SYDVKM. This CDR3 has 13 amino acids.

This sequence joins TRBV3-1 (or the pseudogene TRBV3-2) and TRBJ1-2; D uncertain. V was trimmed by 0 bases and J by 8 bases, leaving 10 bases between them. This CDR3 contains 13 residues. Germline V gene sequence: CDR1 LGHDT, CDR2 YNNKEL (reference sequence). In DNA form, the CDR3 reads TGTGCCAGCAGCCAAGATCCGACACGCGGCTACACCTTC. This encodes CASSQDPTRGYTF.

This clone occurred once. V gene TRBV2 combines with J gene TRBJ1-6; 10 nucleotides align to TRBD1. CDR3 length: 15 amino acids. V shed 2 bases, J shed 10 bases, and the junction held 5 bases outside the gene matches. CDR1 is SNHLY, CDR2 FYNNEI, per germline. The CDR3 loop is CASSERGQGVSPLHF. Written as DNA, the CDR3 is TGTGCCAGCAGTGAAAGAGGACAGGGGGTATCACCCCTCCACTTT.